This TCR beta chain appears in the sequencing data of a study of CD8 T cells in Susac syndrome. Roughly 0.45 to 1 ug RNA was reverse transcribed with random hexamers. TCRdb independently ran MiXCR on the immunoSEQ multiplex PCR reads; one entry per CDR3 protein. The repertoire includes under 200,000 distinct CDR3 sequences, 95% of them detected once, and around 0.15% sits in the top ten. This TCR was sampled from a human donor with multiple sclerosis. The sequenced material came from CD8+ T cells from PBMCs.

The CDR3 DNA reads as TGTGCCAGCAGTGAAGCGCTGGGGGTAACTGGGGCCAACGTCCTGACTTTC. Translating gives CASSEALGVTGANVLTF. The chain employs TRBV2 and TRBJ2-6; D possibly uses TRBD1 or TRBD2 (5 bases each). Trimming took 0 bases from V and 2 from J, leaving 11 bases between them. This CDR3 region has 17 residues. CDR1 and CDR2 from the germline V gene are SNHLY and FYNNEI.